Below are 26 T cell receptor beta chains sequenced from a single sample in a study of shared clonotypes between healthy human individuals. Profiling relied on immunoSEQ multiplex PCR, and the TCRdb table lists in-frame clones only, not all of them. The sample lists about 2,200,000 clones, around 93% occurring once. Selected positively for CCR7 and CD45RO-negative, naive CD8 cells excluded terminally differentiated effector memory CD45RA+ cells. Material: naive CD8+ T cells from PBMCs. The receptors originated from a young man in good health. Some clones in this sample may be carry-over from other donors' samples.

The chain uses TRBV10-2 and TRBJ2-3; 10 nucleotides match TRBD2. The CDR3 loop spans 15 amino acids. CDR1 and CDR2 from the germline V gene are WSHSY and SAAADI. V trimming: 0 bases; J trimming: 6 bases; junction bases outside the gene matches: 3. CDR3 sequence (DNA): TGCGCCAGCAGTGAGTCAAAGCGGGGGGGGGATACGCAGTATTTT. It is translated as CASSESKRGGDTQYF.

The chain recombines TRBV7-9 with TRBJ2-1; no firm D call. The CDR3 has 12 amino acids. V was cut by 1 base and J by 9 bases, with 7 bases left in between. Germline CDR1 SEHNR, CDR2 FQNEAQ (reference sequence). The CDR3, as DNA: TGTGCCAGCAGCTTAGTAGGCGGTGAGCAGTTCTTC. Amino acid sequence: CASSLVGGEQFF.

The rearrangement links TRBV30 to TRBJ1-5, with D possibly matching TRBD1 (6 bases). V shed 0 bases and J shed 0 bases, with 9 bases lying between them. The CDR3 runs to 15 residues. Germline V gene sequence: CDR1 GTSNPN, CDR2 SVGIG (reference sequence). The CDR3 loop reads CAWSVGTYSNQPQHF. The CDR3 nucleotides read TGTGCCTGGAGTGTAGGGACATATAGCAATCAGCCCCAGCATTTT.

The genes are TRBV6-5 and TRBJ2-7, with 10 bases that match TRBD2. This CDR3 spans 15 amino acids. Germline CDR1 MNHEY, CDR2 SVGAGI. V lost 6 bases to trimming and J lost 0 bases; unmatched junction nucleotides: 5. CDR3 coding DNA: TGTGCCAGCAGAGTTAGCGGGAGGAGCTCCTACGAGCAGTACTTC. Translation gives CASRVSGRSSYEQYF.

This clone occurred once. The J gene is TRBJ2-1, the V gene TRBV19, with 7 bases that match TRBD2. The V and J ends lost 6 bases and 0 bases, in that order; junction bases with no gene match: 5. This CDR3 spans 15 amino acids. The germline gives CDR1 LNHDA, CDR2 SQIVND (reference sequence). The CDR3, as DNA: TGTGCCAGTAGGCCGCGGGGGAGCTCCTACAATGAGCAGTTCTTC. It translates to CASRPRGSSYNEQFF.

This rearrangement joins TRBV9 to TRBJ2-3; unclear D gene. Germline CDR1 is SGDLS and CDR2 is YYNGEE. The germline V and J ends were trimmed by 3 bases and 4 bases, with 15 bases remaining between them. The CDR3 is 15 residues long. This chain's CDR3 is CASSGHARPSDTQYF. The CDR3 region has the DNA TGTGCCAGCAGCGGCCACGCACGCCCCTCAGATACGCAGTATTTT.

The chain couples TRBV2 to TRBJ2-2; no reliable D call. The CDR3 has 14 residues. Trimming stripped 0 bases from V and 8 bases from J, with 10 bases between. Germline CDR1 is SNHLY and CDR2 is FYNNEI. CDR3 nucleotides: TGTGCCAGCAGTGAAGCGTCCAGCCAAGGGGAGCTGTTTTTT. It is translated as CASSEASSQGELFF. Full variable domain (outside the CDR3, taken from reference TRBV2 and TRBJ2-2): EPEVTQTPSHQVTQMGQEVILRCVPISNHLYFYWYRQILGQKVEFLVSFYNNEISEKSEIFDDQFSVERPDGSNFTLKIRSTKLEDSAMYFCASSEASSQGELFFGEGSRLTVL.

On this clone: Different DNA sequences within this sample yield the same CDR3. As DNA, the CDR3 is TGTGCCAGCAGCAACGGGGGCTCCTACGAGCAGTACTTC. It codes for CASSNGGSYEQYF. The chain has TRBV27 and TRBJ2-7; possible D gene TRBD2, 6 bases. The CDR3 covers 13 residues. V shed 6 bases and J shed 0 bases, with 9 bases lying between them. Germline CDR1 and CDR2: MNHEY and SMNVEV (reference sequence).

V gene TRBV10-3 combines with J gene TRBJ1-1, with D tentatively TRBD1 (5 bases). The CDR3 spans 15 residues. Germline CDR1 ENHRY, CDR2 SYGVKD. V was clipped by 2 bases and J by 0 bases, with 10 bases between them. The CDR3 region has the DNA TGTGCCATCAGTGAGCAGGGATTCATGAACACTGAAGCTTTCTTT. It is translated as CAISEQGFMNTEAFF.

V usage is TRBV4-3 and J usage is TRBJ2-2, with 11 bases lining up with TRBD2. The CDR3 runs to 15 residues. CDR1 and CDR2 (germline): LGHNA, YSLEER. With V trimmed by 3 bases and J by 4 bases, 1 base remained unmatched. The CDR3 spells CASSQGLAATGELFF. Written as DNA, the CDR3 is TGCGCCAGCAGCCAGGGACTAGCGGCCACCGGGGAGCTGTTTTTT.

The J gene is TRBJ2-3, the V gene TRBV28; D is perhaps TRBD2 (6 bases). The ends were cut back, 1 base at V and 2 bases at J, with 13 bases in the middle. Germline V gene sequence: CDR1 MDHEN, CDR2 SYDVKM. This CDR3 contains 16 residues. CDR3 amino acids: CASSLFSGGITDTQYF. The DNA of the CDR3 is TGTGCCAGCAGTTTATTTAGCGGAGGGATCACAGATACGCAGTATTTT.

The V and J genes are TRBV11-2 and TRBJ1-1, with D uncertain. The germline CDR1 and CDR2 sequences are SGHAT and FQNNGV. The CDR3 is 13 residues long. Trimming removed 5 bases at V and 4 bases at J, with 11 bases between. DNA of the CDR3: TGTGCCAGCAGCCCATGGGAAGTCACTGAAGCTTTCTTT. Its protein product is CASSPWEVTEAFF.

The CDR3 loop reads CASSYREIGDGYTF. DNA of the CDR3: TGTGCCAGCAGCTACAGGGAAATCGGTGATGGCTACACCTTC. The rearrangement uses TRBV2 and TRBJ1-2, with D maybe TRBD1 (6 bases). This CDR3 is built from 14 residues. CDR1 SNHLY and CDR2 FYNNEI come from the germline V gene. V lost 6 bases and J 6 bases, leaving 17 bases between the germline ends. The whole variable domain, remainder taken from reference TRBV2 and TRBJ1-2, is EPEVTQTPSHQVTQMGQEVILRCVPISNHLYFYWYRQILGQKVEFLVSFYNNEISEKSEIFDDQFSVERPDGSNFTLKIRSTKLEDSAMYFCASSYREIGDGYTFGSGTRLTVV.

The chain carries TRBV11-2 and TRBJ2-7; D is perhaps TRBD2 (6 bases). This CDR3 is built from 13 residues. Trimming stripped 4 bases from V and 12 bases from J, with 19 bases between. Per germline, CDR1 SGHAT and CDR2 FQNNGV. CDR3 loop: CASSSRDSHRWYF. DNA of the CDR3: TGTGCCAGCAGCTCGCGGGACTCCCACCGATGGTACTTC.

This chain uses TRBV9 with TRBJ2-7; tentative D call: TRBD1 (6 bases). The germline CDR1 and CDR2 sequences are SGDLS and YYNGEE. Trimming took off 3 bases at V and 1 base at J, with 17 bases between the two ends. This CDR3 comprises 16 residues. The CDR3 reads CASSASRDTRSYEQYF. The CDR3 DNA reads as TGTGCCAGCAGCGCGAGCCGGGACACCCGGTCCTACGAGCAGTACTTC. The entire variable domain, with the rest obtained from reference TRBV9 and TRBJ2-7, is as follows: DSGVTQTPKHLITATGQRVTLRCSPRSGDLSVYWYQQSLDQGLQFLIQYYNGEERAKGNILERFSAQQFPDLHSELNLSSLELGDSALYFCASSASRDTRSYEQYFGPGTRLTVT.

The V and J genes are TRBV5-6 and TRBJ2-1; D ambiguous. V was shortened by 4 bases and J by 1 base, with 3 bases between the two germline ends. Germline CDR1 SGHDT, CDR2 YYEEEE. The CDR3 is 12 amino acids. The CDR3 DNA is TGTGCCAGCAGCCGGTCCTACAATGAGCAGTTCTTC. Its protein is CASSRSYNEQFF.

In the case of this clone: Within the sample, other DNA sequences also encode this same CDR3. The chain combines TRBV27 with TRBJ1-3, with a weak D call TRBD1 (6 bases). The CDR3 consists of 15 residues. Trimming shortened V by 2 bases and J by 0 bases, and 8 bases separated the two germline ends. Per germline, CDR1 MNHEY and CDR2 SMNVEV (reference sequence). The CDR3 loop reads CASSLSRGSGNTIYF. CDR3 in DNA: TGTGCCAGCAGTTTAAGCAGGGGCTCTGGAAACACCATATATTTT.

This clone was observed a handful of times. The identical CDR3 is also encoded by other nucleotide sequences in the sample. The rearrangement links TRBV19 to TRBJ2-7; perhaps TRBD2 as D (5 bases). The germline V gene has CDR1 LNHDA and CDR2 SQIVND (reference sequence). This CDR3 has 12 residues. The V end lost 4 bases, the J end lost 2 bases, and 6 bases lay between the germline ends. The CDR3 protein is CASSRGAYEQYF. For the CDR3, the DNA is TGTGCCAGTAGTAGGGGAGCCTACGAGCAGTACTTC.

The rearrangement joins TRBV28 to TRBJ2-3; 9 nucleotides align to TRBD2. Germline V gene sequence: CDR1 MDHEN, CDR2 SYDVKM. The J segment lost 0 bases and the V segment lost 7 bases, leaving 11 bases of the junction unmatched. The CDR3 runs to 17 residues. The CDR3 here is CASTPLTSGPSTDTQYF. The CDR3 nucleotides read TGTGCCAGCACACCACTTACTAGCGGGCCTAGCACAGATACGCAGTATTTT.

V gene TRBV6-5 combines with J gene TRBJ2-1; 11 bases match TRBD2. Looked up from germline, CDR1 is MNHEY and CDR2 is SVGAGI. The CDR3 is 15 amino acids. Trimming took 5 bases from V and 4 from J; bases not matched to a gene: 4. As DNA, the CDR3 is TGTGCCAGCAGTCCGGGACTAGCGGAATACAATGAGCAGTTCTTC. Its translation is CASSPGLAEYNEQFF.

This clone was counted a single time. The chain recombines TRBV7-3 with TRBJ2-3; TRBD2 agrees at 13 bases. CDR1 is SGHTA and CDR2 is FQGTGA in the germline V gene. Trimming cost V 5 bases and J 5 bases; bases outside gene matches: 13. The CDR3 sequence is 18 residues long. Here the CDR3 reads CASSPVPGLAGDGDTQYF. The CDR3 DNA reads as TGTGCCAGCAGCCCGGTCCCCGGACTAGCGGGAGATGGAGATACGCAGTATTTT.

V and J are TRBV7-9 and TRBJ2-2, with D possibly TRBD1 on 5 matching bases. The CDR3 runs to 15 residues. In germline, CDR1 is SEHNR, CDR2 FQNEAQ (reference sequence). V gave up 1 base and J gave up 0 bases, with 6 bases separating them. CDR3 DNA: TGTGCCAGCAGCTTAGTACAGGCGAACACCGGGGAGCTGTTTTTT. It encodes CASSLVQANTGELFF.

This chain uses TRBV29-1 with TRBJ2-7, with D possibly matching TRBD2 (5 bases). This CDR3 comprises 11 residues. V shed 6 bases and J shed 12 bases, with 18 bases lying between them. The germline V gene encodes CDR1 SQVTM and CDR2 ANQGSEA. CDR3 protein: CSVPSAGGLYF. The DNA for the CDR3 is TGCAGCGTGCCGTCGGCAGGAGGCCTGTACTTC.

This clone showed up just once. This sequence joins TRBV9 and TRBJ1-3, with D unclear. The CDR3 extends over 15 amino acids. Germline V CDR1 and CDR2: SGDLS, YYNGEE. Trimming took 1 base from V and 2 from J, leaving 10 bases between them. CDR3 coding DNA: TGTGCCAGCAGCGTATGGGGTGGGGCTGGAAACACCATATATTTT. Translated, it gives CASSVWGGAGNTIYF. Supplemented by reference TRBV9 and TRBJ1-3, the full variable domain reads DSGVTQTPKHLITATGQRVTLRCSPRSGDLSVYWYQQSLDQGLQFLIQYYNGEERAKGNILERFSAQQFPDLHSELNLSSLELGDSALYFCASSVWGGAGNTIYFGEGSWLTVV.

The chain recombines TRBV28 with TRBJ2-7; 8 positions agree with TRBD1. With 11 bases clipped from V and 3 bases from J, the junction kept 6 bases outside the gene matches. Per the germline V gene, CDR1 is MDHEN and CDR2 is SYDVKM. This CDR3 has 12 residues. The CDR3 here is CALGQVGYEQYF. CDR3 in DNA: TGTGCCTTGGGACAGGTAGGCTACGAGCAGTACTTC.

The rearrangement uses TRBV7-8 and TRBJ2-1; D is perhaps TRBD2 (5 bases). From germline, CDR1 is SGHVS and CDR2 FQNEAQ. The CDR3 length is 14 residues. The V gene lost 4 bases and the J gene lost 8 bases, with 15 bases spanning the gap. The CDR3 DNA follows: TGTGCCAGCAGCTCGACGGATTTACTAGATGAGCAGTTCTTC. This codes for CASSSTDLLDEQFF.